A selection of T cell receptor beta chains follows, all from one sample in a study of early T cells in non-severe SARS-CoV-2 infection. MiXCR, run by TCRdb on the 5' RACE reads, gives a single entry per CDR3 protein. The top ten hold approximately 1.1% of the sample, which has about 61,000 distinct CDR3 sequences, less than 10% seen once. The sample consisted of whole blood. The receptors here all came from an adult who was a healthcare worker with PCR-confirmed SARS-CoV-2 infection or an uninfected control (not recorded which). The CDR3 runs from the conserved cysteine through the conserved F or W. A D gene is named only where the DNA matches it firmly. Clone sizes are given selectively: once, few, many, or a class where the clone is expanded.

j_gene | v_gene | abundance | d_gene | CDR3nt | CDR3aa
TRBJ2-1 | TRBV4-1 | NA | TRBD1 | TGCGCCAGCAGCCAAGCACAGGGGACCTACAATGAGCAGTTCTTC | CASSQAQGTYNEQFF
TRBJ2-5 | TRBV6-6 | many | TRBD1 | TGTGCCAGCAGTTACCCCCAGGGGGCTCGAGAGACCCAGTACTTC | CASSYPQGARETQYF
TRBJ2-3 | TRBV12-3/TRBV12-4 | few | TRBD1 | TGTGCCAGCAGTTTAGTTCTAGGGGGCTACACAGATACGCAGTATTTT | CASSLVLGGYTDTQYF
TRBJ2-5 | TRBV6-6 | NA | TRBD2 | TGTGCCAGCAGTTACCCACTAGCGGGGGACCTTGAGACCCAGTACTTC | CASSYPLAGDLETQYF
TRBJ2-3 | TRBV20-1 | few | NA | TGCAGTGCTAGCTTCGAGGGCACAGATACGCAGTATTTT | CSASFEGTDTQYF
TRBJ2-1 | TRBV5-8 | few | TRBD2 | TGTGCCAGCAGCCTGTTGACTAGCGGGGGGCCGTATGAGCAGTTCTTC | CASSLLTSGGPYEQFF
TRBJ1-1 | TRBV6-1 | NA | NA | TGTGCCAGCAGTTCCCGGGGCCCCATTGAAGTTTTCTTT | CASSSRGPIEVFF
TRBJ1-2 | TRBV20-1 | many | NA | TGCAGTGCTAGTCTCAATCGCAGGGATGGCTACACCTTC | CSASLNRRDGYTF
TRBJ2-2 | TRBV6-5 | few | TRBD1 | TGTGCCAGCAGGACGGACAGGGGTAACACCGGGGAGCTGTTTTTT | CASRTDRGNTGELFF
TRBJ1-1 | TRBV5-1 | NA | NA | TGCGCCAGCAGCGCTGAGGTTCTGGGGAACACTGAAGCTTTCTTT | CASSAEVLGNTEAFF
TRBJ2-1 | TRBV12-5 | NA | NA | TGTGCTAGTGCCTCGACCGGGCGGGGCTACAATGAGCAGTTCTTC | CASASTGRGYNEQFF
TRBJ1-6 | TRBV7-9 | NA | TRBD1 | TGTGCCAGCAGCTCGCCTACAGGGGGCTCCTATAATTCACCCCTCCACTTT | CASSSPTGGSYNSPLHF
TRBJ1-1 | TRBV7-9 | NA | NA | TGTGCCAGCCGGGTGTCAGGGGAAATGAACACTGAAGCTTTCTTT | CASRVSGEMNTEAFF
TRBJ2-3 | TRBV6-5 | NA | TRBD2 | TGTGCCAGCAGTCAATCTGAGCGGGGGGAAACCACAGATACGCAGTATTTT | CASSQSERGETTDTQYF
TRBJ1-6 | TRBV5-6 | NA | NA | TGTGCCAGCGCCCCGATCTCCTATAATTCACCCCTCCACTTT | CASAPISYNSPLHF
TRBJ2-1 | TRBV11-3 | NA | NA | TGTGCCAGCAGGCGCCACGGTGGCTCCTACAATGAGCAGTTCTTC | CASRRHGGSYNEQFF
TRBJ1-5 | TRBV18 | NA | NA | TGTGCCAGCTCACCATCCGGGGCAGGTAGTCAGCCCCAGCATTTT | CASSPSGAGSQPQHF
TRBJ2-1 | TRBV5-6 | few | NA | TGTGCCAGCAGCCGATCCGGACCTAATGAGCAGTTCTTC | CASSRSGPNEQFF
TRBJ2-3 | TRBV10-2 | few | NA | TGCGCCAGCAGTGGACAGCTCACAGATACGCAGTATTTT | CASSGQLTDTQYF
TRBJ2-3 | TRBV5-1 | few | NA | TGCGCCAGCAGCTTGGCTAGCATAGGTAGCACAGATACGCAGTATTTT | CASSLASIGSTDTQYF
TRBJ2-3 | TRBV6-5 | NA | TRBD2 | TGTGCCAGCAGATTACTAGCGGGGGGCACAGATACGCAGTATTTT | CASRLLAGGTDTQYF
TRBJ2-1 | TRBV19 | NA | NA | TGTGCCAGTTCGAGAAGCGGGTCGCACAATGAGCAGTTCTTC | CASSRSGSHNEQFF
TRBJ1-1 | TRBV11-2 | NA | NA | TGTGCCAGCAGCTTAGACTGGGACTCTGAAGCTTTCTTT | CASSLDWDSEAFF
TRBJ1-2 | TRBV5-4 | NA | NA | TGTGCCAGCAGCCGTGACCGGGACACCCAGGGAGCCAACTATGGCTACACCTTC | CASSRDRDTQGANYGYTF
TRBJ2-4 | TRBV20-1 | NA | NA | TGCAGTGCTAGAGCTGACGCGATAGCCAAAAACATTCAGTACTTC | CSARADAIAKNIQYF
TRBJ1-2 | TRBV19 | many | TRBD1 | TGTGCCAGTACTCAAGACAGGGGCGGCTATGGCTACACCTTC | CASTQDRGGYGYTF
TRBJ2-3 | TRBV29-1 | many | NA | TGCAGCGTTGTCCGACAGGAGACAGATACGCAGTATTTT | CSVVRQETDTQYF
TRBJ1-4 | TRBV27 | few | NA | TGTGCCAGCAGTTTATGGGCCTTGGGTAGGGCAGCATTGCTTGAAAAACTGTTTTTT | CASSLWALGRAALLEKLFF
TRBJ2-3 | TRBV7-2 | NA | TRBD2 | TGTGCCAGCAGCTTAATCGCTGGCGGGGGTGTCGCAGATACGCAGTATTTT | CASSLIAGGGVADTQYF
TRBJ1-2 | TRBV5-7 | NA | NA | TGTGCCAGACCCCTGGGTTATGGCTACACCTTC | CARPLGYGYTF
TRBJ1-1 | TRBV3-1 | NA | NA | TGTGCCAGCAGCCAAGCTTTGGGCAGGGGGAACACTGAAGCTTTCTTT | CASSQALGRGNTEAFF
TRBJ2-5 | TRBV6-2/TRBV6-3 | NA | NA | TGTGCCAGCAGCCTATCGGGATCCGGAGCAGAGACCCAGTACTTC | CASSLSGSGAETQYF
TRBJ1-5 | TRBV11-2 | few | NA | TGTGCCAGCAGCTTAGGGCCTGGTCAGCCCCAGCATTTT | CASSLGPGQPQHF
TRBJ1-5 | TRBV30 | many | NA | TGTGCCTGGAGTCCGGGGATAAGCAATCAGCCCCAGCATTTT | CAWSPGISNQPQHF
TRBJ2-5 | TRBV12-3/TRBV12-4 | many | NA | TGTGCCAGCAGTTTCAAACTCCAGGGGAGTATGGTGACCCAGTACTTC | CASSFKLQGSMVTQYF
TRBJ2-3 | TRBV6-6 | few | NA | TGTGCCAGCACCGGGGGTTACAGGGATACGCAGTATTTT | CASTGGYRDTQYF
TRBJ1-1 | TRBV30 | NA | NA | TGTGCCTGGAGTAAGGAGACTTACACTGAAGCTTTCTTT | CAWSKETYTEAFF
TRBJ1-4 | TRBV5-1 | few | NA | TGCGCCAGCAGCCCCCAGGGGACAACTAATGAAAAACTGTTTTTT | CASSPQGTTNEKLFF
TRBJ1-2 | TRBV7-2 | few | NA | TGTGCCAGCAGCTTAAGGGGATGGCGTGGCTACACCTTC | CASSLRGWRGYTF
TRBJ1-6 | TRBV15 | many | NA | TGTGCCACCAGCAGCCGGGGTTCACCCCTCCACTTT | CATSSRGSPLHF
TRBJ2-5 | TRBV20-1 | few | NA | TGCAGTGCTAGAGATCGCAATCTAGAGACCCAGTACTTC | CSARDRNLETQYF
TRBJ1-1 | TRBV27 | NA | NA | TGTGCCAGCGGGGGCAGGCGGGCTTTCTTT | CASGGRRAFF
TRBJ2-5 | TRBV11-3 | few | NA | TGTGCCAGCAGCTTAGATCTAGTCATCGCGACCCAGTACTTC | CASSLDLVIATQYF
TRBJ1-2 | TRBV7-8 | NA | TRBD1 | TGTGCCAGCAGCCTAACAGGGGCCCCTAACTATGGCTACACCTTC | CASSLTGAPNYGYTF
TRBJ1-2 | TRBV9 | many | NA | TGTGCCAGCAGCGCACAGGAGAACTATGGCTACACCTTC | CASSAQENYGYTF
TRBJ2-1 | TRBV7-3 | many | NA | TGTGCCAGCAGCAAACGTGGGGGCTACAATGAGCAGTTCTTC | CASSKRGGYNEQFF
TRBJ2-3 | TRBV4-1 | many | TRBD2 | TGCGCCAGCAGCCTTCTAGGACTAGCCTTCGGGGCTTCCACAGATACGCAGTATTTT | CASSLLGLAFGASTDTQYF
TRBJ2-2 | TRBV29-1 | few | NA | TGCAGCGCCTCACGGTACACCGGGGAGCTGTTTTTT | CSASRYTGELFF
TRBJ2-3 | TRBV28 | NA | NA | TGTGCCAGCAGCCGCGATCCGAGGATGGGTACGCAGTATTTT | CASSRDPRMGTQYF
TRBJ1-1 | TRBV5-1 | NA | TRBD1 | TGCGCCAGCAGCCATAGGACAGGGGAGGGGACTGAAGCTTTCTTT | CASSHRTGEGTEAFF
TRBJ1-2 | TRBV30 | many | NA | TGTGCCTGGAGTGCGGGCACATTGACCTACACCTTC | CAWSAGTLTYTF
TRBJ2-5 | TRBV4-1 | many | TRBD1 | TGCGCCAGCAGCCAAGCTGACAGGGAAGAGACCCAGTACTTC | CASSQADREETQYF